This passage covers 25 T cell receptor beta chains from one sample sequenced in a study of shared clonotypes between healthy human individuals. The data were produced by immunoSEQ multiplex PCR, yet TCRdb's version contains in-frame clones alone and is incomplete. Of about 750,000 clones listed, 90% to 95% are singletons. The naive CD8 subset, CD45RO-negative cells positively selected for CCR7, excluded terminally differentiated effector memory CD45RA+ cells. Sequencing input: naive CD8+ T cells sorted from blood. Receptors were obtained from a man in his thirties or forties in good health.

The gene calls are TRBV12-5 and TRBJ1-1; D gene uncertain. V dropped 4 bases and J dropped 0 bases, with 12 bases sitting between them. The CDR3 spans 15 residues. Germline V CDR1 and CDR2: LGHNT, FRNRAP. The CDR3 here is CASGSSEDMNTEAFF. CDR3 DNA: TGTGCTAGTGGTTCTTCAGAAGATATGAACACTGAAGCTTTCTTT.

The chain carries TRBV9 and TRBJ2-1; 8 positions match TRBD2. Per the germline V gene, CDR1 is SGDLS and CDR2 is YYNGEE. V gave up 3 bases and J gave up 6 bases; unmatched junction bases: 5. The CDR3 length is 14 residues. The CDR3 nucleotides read TGTGCCAGCAGCGAGGGACTAGTTTCCAATGAGCAGTTCTTC. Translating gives CASSEGLVSNEQFF.

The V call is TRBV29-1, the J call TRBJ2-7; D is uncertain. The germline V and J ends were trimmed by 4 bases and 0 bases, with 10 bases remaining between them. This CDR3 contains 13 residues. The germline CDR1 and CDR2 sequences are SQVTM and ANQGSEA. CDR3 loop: CSVVHPTSYEQYF. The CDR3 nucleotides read TGCAGCGTTGTCCACCCCACCTCCTACGAGCAGTACTTC.

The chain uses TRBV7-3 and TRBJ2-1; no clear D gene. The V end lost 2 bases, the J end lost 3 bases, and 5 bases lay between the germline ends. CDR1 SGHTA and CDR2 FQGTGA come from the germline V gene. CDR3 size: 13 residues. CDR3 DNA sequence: TGTGCCAGCAGCTTATCCCACTACAATGAGCAGTTCTTC. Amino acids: CASSLSHYNEQFF.

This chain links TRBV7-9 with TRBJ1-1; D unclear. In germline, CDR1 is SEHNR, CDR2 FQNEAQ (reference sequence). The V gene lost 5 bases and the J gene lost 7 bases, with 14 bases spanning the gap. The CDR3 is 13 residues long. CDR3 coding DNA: TGTGCCAGCAGCCCACCGTCGAGGGATGAAGCTTTCTTT. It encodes CASSPPSRDEAFF.

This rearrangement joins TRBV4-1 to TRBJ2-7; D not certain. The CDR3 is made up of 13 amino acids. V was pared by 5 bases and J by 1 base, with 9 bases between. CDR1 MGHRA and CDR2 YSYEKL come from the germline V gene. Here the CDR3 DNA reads TGCGCCAGCAGCTTGATGGGGTCCTACGAGCAGTACTTC. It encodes CASSLMGSYEQYF.

CDR3 amino acids: CASSDQTGGAYNEQFF. The CDR3 DNA reads as TGTGCCAGCAGCGACCAGACAGGGGGCGCCTACAATGAGCAGTTCTTC. The V call is TRBV27, the J call TRBJ2-1; 10 bases match TRBD1. The CDR3 length is 16 residues. The germline V gene encodes CDR1 MNHEY and CDR2 SMNVEV (reference sequence). With 6 bases clipped from V and 2 bases from J, the junction kept 7 bases outside the gene matches.

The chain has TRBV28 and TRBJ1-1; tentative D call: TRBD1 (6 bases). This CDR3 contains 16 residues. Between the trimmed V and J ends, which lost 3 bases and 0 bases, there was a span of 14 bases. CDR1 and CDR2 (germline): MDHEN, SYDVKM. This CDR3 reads CASSFASRGMNTEAFF. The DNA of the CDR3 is TGTGCCAGCAGTTTTGCCAGCAGGGGCATGAACACTGAAGCTTTCTTT.

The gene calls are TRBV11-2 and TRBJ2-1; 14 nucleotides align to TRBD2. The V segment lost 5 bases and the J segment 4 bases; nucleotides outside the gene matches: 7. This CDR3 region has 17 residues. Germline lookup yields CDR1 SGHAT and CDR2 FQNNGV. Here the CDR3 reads CASSTRLAGGPYNEQFF. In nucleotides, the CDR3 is TGTGCCAGCAGCACGCGACTAGCGGGAGGGCCGTACAATGAGCAGTTCTTC. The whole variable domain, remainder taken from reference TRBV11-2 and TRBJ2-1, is EAGVAQSPRYKIIEKRQSVAFWCNPISGHATLYWYQQILGQGPKLLIQFQNNGVVDDSQLPKDRFSAERLKGVDSTLKIQPAKLEDSAVYLCASSTRLAGGPYNEQFFGPGTRLTVL.

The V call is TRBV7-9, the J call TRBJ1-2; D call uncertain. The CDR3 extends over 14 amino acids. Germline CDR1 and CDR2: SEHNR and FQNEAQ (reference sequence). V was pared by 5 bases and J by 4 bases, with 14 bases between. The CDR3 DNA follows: TGTGCCAGCAGCAACCAGGAGGCAGTCTATGGCTACACCTTC. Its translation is CASSNQEAVYGYTF.

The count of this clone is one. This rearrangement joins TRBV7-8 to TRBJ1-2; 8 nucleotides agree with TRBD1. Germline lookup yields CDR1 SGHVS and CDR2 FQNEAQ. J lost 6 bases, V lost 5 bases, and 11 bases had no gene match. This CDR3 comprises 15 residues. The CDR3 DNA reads TGTGCCAGCAGCCAAATCGACAGGGGTCGGGATGGCTACACCTTC. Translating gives CASSQIDRGRDGYTF.

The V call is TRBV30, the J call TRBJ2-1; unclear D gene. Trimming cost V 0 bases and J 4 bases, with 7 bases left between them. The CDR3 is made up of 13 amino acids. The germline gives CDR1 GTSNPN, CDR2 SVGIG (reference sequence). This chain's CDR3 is CAWSVQQYNEQFF. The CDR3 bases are TGTGCCTGGAGTGTTCAACAGTACAATGAGCAGTTCTTC. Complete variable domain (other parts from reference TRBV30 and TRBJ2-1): SQTIHQWPATLVQPVGSPLSLECTVEGTSNPNLYWYRQAAGRGLQLLFYSVGIGQISSEVPQNLSASRPQDRQFILSSKKLLLSDSGFYLCAWSVQQYNEQFFGPGTRLTVL.

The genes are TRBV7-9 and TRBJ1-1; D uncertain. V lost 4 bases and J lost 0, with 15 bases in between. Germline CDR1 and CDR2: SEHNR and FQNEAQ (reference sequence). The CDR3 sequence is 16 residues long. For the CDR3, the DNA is TGTGCCAGCAGCTCCACCCTTCGCGAACTGAACACTGAAGCTTTCTTT. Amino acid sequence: CASSSTLRELNTEAFF.

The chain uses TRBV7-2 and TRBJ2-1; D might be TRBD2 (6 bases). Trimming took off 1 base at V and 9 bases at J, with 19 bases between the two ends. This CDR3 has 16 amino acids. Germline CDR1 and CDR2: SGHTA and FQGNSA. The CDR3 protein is CASSLELTGRGSEQFF. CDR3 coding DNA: TGTGCCAGCAGCTTAGAACTTACGGGCCGGGGGAGTGAGCAGTTCTTC.

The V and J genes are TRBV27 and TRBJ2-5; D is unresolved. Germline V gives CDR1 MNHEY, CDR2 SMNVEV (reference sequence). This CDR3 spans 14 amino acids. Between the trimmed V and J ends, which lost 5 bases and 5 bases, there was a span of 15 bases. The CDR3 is CASSRQSLWETQYF. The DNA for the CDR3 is TGTGCCAGCAGTCGACAAAGCCTATGGGAGACCCAGTACTTC.

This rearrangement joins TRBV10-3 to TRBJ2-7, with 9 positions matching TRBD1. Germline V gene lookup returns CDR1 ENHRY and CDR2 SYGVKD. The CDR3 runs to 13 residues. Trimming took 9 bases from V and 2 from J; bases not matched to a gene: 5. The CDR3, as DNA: TGTGCCATGACCGGGACAGGGCCCTACGAGCAGTACTTC. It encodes CAMTGTGPYEQYF.

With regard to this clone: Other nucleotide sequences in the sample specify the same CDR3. Here the CDR3 reads CASSFPGNEQFF. As DNA, the CDR3 is TGTGCCAGCAGTTTCCCAGGGAATGAGCAGTTCTTC. The V and J genes are TRBV27 and TRBJ2-1; the D gene is possibly TRBD1 (5 bases). From germline, CDR1 is MNHEY and CDR2 SMNVEV (reference sequence). V lost 3 bases and J lost 7, with 7 bases in between. This CDR3 is 12 amino acids long.

As DNA, the CDR3 is TGTGCCAGCAGGTCAGGGGGCGGGGGTTACACAGATACGCAGTATTTT. Translated: CASRSGGGGYTDTQYF. The chain combines TRBV11-2 with TRBJ2-3; TRBD1 might be the D (8 bases). Trimming cost V 6 bases and J 2 bases, with 18 bases left between them. CDR1 is SGHAT and CDR2 is FQNNGV in the germline V gene. The CDR3 is made up of 16 amino acids.

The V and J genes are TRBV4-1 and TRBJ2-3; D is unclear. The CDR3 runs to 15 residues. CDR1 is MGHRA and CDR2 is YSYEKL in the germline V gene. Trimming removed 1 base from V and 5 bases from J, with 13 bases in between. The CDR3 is CASSQGVGWVDTQYF. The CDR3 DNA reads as TGCGCCAGCAGCCAAGGGGTAGGGTGGGTAGATACGCAGTATTTT.

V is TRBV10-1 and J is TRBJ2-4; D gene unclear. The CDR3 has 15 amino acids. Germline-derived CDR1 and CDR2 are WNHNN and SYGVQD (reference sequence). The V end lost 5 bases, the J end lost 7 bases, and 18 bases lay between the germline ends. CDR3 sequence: CASSSPSLLWNIQYF. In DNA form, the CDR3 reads TGCGCCAGCAGTTCCCCTAGTTTACTCTGGAACATTCAGTACTTC.

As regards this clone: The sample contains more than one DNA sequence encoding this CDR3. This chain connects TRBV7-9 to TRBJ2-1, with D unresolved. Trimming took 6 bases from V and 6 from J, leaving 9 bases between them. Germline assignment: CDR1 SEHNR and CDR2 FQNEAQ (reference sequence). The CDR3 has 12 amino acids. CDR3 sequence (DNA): TGTGCCAGCAGTCTCAGCGTCAATGAGCAGTTCTTC. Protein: CASSLSVNEQFF.

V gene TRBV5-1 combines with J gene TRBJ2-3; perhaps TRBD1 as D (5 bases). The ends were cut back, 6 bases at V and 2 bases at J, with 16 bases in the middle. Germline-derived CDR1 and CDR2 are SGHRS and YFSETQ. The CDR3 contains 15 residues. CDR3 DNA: TGCGCCAGCACCCCGGCCAGGACACTCACAGATACGCAGTATTTT. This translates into CASTPARTLTDTQYF.

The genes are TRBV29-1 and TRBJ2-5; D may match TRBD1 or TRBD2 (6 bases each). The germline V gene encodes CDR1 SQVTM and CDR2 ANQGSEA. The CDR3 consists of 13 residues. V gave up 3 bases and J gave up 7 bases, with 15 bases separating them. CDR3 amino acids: CSVDMQGRGTQYF. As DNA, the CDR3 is TGCAGCGTTGATATGCAGGGGCGGGGGACCCAGTACTTC.

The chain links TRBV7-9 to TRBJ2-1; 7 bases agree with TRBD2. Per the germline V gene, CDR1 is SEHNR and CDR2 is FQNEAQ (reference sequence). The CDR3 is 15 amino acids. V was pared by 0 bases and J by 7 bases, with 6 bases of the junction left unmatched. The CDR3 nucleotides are TGTGCCAGCAGCTTAGCGGGCGGGAGTCATAATGAGCAGTTCTTC. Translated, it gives CASSLAGGSHNEQFF.

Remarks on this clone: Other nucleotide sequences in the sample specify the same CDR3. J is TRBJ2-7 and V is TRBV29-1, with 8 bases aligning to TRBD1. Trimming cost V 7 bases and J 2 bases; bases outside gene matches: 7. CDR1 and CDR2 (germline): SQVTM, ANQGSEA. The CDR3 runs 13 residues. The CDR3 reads CSARTGRTYEQYF. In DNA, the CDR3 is TGCAGCGCCCGGACAGGGAGGACCTACGAGCAGTACTTC.